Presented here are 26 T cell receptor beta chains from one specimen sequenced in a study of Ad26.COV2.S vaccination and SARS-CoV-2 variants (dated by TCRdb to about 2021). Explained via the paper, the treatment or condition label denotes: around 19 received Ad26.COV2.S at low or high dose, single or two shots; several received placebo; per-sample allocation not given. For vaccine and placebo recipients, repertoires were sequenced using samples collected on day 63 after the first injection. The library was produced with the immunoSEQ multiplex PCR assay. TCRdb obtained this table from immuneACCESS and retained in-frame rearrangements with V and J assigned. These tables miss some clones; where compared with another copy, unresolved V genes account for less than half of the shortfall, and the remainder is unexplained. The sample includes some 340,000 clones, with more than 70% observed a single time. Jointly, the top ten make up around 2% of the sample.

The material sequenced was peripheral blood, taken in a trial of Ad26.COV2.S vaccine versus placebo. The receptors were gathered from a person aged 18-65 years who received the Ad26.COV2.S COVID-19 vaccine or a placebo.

The CDR3 DNA follows: TGTGCCAGCAGCCGACGTAGGGAAGAGACCCAGTACTTC. This codes for CASSRRREETQYF. This chain connects TRBV7-3 to TRBJ2-5; D unresolved. Germline V gives CDR1 SGHTA, CDR2 FQGTGA. The CDR3 covers 13 residues. Trimming pared 5 bases from V and 3 bases from J, leaving 10 bases between. Looking up the rest from reference TRBV7-3 and TRBJ2-5 gives the full variable domain: GAGVSQTPSNKVTEKGKYVELRCDPISGHTALYWYRQSLGQGPEFLIYFQGTGAADDSGLPNDRFFAVRPEGSVSTLKIQRTERGDSAVYLCASSRRREETQYFGPGTRLLVL.

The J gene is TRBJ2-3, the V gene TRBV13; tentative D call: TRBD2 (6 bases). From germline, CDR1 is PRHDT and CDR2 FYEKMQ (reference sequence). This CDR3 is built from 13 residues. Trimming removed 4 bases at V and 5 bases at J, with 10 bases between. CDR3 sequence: CASSSQGGDTQYF. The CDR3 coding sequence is TGTGCCAGCAGCTCCCAGGGAGGAGATACGCAGTATTTT.

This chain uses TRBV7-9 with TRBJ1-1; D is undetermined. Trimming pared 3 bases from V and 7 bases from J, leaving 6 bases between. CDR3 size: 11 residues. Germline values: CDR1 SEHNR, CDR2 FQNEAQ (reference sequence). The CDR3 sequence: CASSLQLEAFF. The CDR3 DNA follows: TGTGCCAGCAGCTTGCAACTTGAAGCTTTCTTT.

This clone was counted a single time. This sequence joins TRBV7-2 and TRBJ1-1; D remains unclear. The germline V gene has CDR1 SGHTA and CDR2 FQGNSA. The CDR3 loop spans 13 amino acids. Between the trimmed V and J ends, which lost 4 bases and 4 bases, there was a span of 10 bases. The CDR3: CASSSGMATEAFF. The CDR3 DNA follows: TGTGCCAGCAGCTCCGGAATGGCCACTGAAGCTTTCTTT.

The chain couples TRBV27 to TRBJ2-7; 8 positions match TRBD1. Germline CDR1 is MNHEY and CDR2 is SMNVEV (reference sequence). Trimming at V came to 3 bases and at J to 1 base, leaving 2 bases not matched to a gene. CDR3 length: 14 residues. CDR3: CASSFTGGSYEQYF. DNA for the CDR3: TGTGCCAGCAGTTTTACAGGGGGATCCTACGAGCAGTACTTC.

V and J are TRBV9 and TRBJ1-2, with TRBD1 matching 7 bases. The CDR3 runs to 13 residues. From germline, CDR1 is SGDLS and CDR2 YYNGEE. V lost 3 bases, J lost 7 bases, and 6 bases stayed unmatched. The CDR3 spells CASSEQGIGGYTF. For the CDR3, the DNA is TGTGCCAGCAGCGAACAGGGGATAGGTGGCTACACCTTC.

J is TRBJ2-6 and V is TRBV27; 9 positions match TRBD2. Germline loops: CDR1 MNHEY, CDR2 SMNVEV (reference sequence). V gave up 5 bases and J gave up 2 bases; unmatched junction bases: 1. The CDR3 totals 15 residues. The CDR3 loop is CASSQRGAGANVLTF. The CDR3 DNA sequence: TGTGCCAGCAGTCAGCGGGGGGCTGGGGCCAACGTCCTGACTTTC.

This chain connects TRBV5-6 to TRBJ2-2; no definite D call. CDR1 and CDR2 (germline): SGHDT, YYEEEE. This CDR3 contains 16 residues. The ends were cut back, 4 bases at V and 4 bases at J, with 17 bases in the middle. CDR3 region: CASSPGDLLSTGELFF. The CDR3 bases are TGTGCCAGCAGCCCAGGCGACCTACTGAGCACCGGGGAGCTGTTTTTT.

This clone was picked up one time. This chain's CDR3 is CASSFMSGHFGAVDEQFF. The CDR3 nucleotides are TGTGCCAGCAGCTTCATGTCGGGACATTTTGGGGCAGTCGATGAGCAGTTCTTC. The chain uses TRBV13 and TRBJ2-1, with D possibly matching TRBD1 (6 bases). V lost 3 bases, J lost 8 bases, and 26 bases lay in between. The germline V gene encodes CDR1 PRHDT and CDR2 FYEKMQ (reference sequence). CDR3 length equals 18 residues. Using reference TRBV13 and TRBJ2-1 for the parts outside the CDR3, the full variable domain is AAGVIQSPRHLIKEKRETATLKCYPIPRHDTVYWYQQGPGQDPQFLISFYEKMQSDKGSIPDRFSAQQFSDYHSELNMSSLELGDSALYFCASSFMSGHFGAVDEQFFGPGTRLTVL.

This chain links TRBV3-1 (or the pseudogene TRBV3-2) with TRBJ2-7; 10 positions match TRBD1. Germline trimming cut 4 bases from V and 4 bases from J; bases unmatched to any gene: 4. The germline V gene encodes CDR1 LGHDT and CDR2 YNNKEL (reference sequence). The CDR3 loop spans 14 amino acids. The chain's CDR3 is CASSPGTGVYEQYF. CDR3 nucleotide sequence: TGTGCCAGCAGCCCCGGGACAGGGGTGTACGAGCAGTACTTC.

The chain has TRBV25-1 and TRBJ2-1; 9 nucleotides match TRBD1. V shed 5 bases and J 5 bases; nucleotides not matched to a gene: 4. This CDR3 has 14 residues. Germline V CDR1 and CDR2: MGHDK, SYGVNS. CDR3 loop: CASSQRTGDNEQFF. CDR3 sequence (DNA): TGTGCCAGCAGTCAAAGGACAGGGGACAATGAGCAGTTCTTC.

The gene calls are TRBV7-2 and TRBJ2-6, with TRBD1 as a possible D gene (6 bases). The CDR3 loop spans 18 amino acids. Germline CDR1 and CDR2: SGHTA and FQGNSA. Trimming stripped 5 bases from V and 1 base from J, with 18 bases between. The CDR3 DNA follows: TGTGCCAGCAGCCCCGGGACAACACTCCTATCTGGGGCCAACGTCCTGACTTTC. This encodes CASSPGTTLLSGANVLTF.

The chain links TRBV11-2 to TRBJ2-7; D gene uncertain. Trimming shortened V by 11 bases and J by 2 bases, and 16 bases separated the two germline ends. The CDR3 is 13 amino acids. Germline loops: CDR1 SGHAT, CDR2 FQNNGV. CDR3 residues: CASARLGTYEQYF. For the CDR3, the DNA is TGTGCCTCCGCGCGGCTAGGTACCTACGAGCAGTACTTC. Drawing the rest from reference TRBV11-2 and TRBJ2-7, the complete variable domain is EAGVAQSPRYKIIEKRQSVAFWCNPISGHATLYWYQQILGQGPKLLIQFQNNGVVDDSQLPKDRFSAERLKGVDSTLKIQPAKLEDSAVYLCASARLGTYEQYFGPGTRLTVT.

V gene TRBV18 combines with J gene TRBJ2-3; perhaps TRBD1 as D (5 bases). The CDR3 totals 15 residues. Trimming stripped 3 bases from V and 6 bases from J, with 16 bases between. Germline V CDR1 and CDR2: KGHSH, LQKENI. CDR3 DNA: TGTGCCAGCTCACCCCCGACGACCCCAGGGGATACGCAGTATTTT. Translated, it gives CASSPPTTPGDTQYF.

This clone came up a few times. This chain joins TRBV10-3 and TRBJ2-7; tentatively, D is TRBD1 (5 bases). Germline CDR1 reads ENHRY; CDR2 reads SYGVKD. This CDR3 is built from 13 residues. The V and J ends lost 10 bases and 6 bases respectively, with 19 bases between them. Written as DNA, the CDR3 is TGTGCCAGCACAAGCCTCCAGGGTGGCGAGCAGTACTTC. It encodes CASTSLQGGEQYF.

The DNA of the CDR3 is TGCGCCAGCAGTGAACAGAGGAACACTGAAGCTTTCTTT. This gives the protein CASSEQRNTEAFF. V usage is TRBV10-1 and J usage is TRBJ1-1; D uncertain. The CDR3 contains 13 residues. V lost 3 bases, J lost 1 base, and 6 bases lay in between. Looked up from germline, CDR1 is WNHNN and CDR2 is SYGVQD (reference sequence).

The CDR3 bases are TGCAGCGTTAGGGGGCATTCTGGGGCCAACGTCCTGACTTTC. Translation: CSVRGHSGANVLTF. V and J are TRBV29-1 and TRBJ2-6, with TRBD1 matching over 7 bases. Germline assignment: CDR1 SQVTM and CDR2 ANQGSEA. This CDR3 has 14 amino acids. The trim removed 5 bases at V and 1 base at J, leaving 2 bases unmatched.

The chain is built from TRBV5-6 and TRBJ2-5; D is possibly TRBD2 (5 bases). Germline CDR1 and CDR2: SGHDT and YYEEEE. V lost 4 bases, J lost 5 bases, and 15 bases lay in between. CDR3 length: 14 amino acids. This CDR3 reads CASSPTGNRETQYF. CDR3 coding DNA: TGTGCCAGCAGCCCGACGGGGAATAGGGAGACCCAGTACTTC.

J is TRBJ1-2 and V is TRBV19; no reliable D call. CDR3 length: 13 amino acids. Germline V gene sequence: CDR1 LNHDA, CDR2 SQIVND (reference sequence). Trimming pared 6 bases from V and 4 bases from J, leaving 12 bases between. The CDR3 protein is CASRQTFPYGYTF. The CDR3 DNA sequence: TGTGCCAGTAGGCAGACATTCCCCTATGGCTACACCTTC.

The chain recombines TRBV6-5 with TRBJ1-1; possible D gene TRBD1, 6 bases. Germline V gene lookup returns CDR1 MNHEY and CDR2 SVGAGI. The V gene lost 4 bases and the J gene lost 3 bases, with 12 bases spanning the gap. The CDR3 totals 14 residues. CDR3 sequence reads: CASSSTTGYTEAFF. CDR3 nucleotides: TGTGCCAGCAGTTCTACTACAGGGTACACTGAAGCTTTCTTT.

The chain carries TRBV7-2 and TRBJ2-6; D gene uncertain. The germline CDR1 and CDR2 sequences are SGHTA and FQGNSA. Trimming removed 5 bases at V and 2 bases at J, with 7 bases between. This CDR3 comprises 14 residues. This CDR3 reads CASSPAAGANVLTF. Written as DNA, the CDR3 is TGTGCCAGCAGCCCCGCGGCTGGGGCCAACGTCCTGACTTTC.

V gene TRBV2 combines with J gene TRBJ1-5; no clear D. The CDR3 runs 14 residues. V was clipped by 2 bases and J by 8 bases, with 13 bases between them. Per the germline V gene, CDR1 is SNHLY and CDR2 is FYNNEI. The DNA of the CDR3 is TGTGCCAGCAGTGAAAGGACGTCGATCGAGCCCCAGCATTTT. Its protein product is CASSERTSIEPQHF.

CDR3: CASSGIGTNYGYTF. CDR3 nucleotides: TGTGCCAGCAGTGGTATTGGCACCAACTATGGCTACACCTTC. The genes are TRBV2 and TRBJ1-2, with D unclear. V gave up 4 bases and J gave up 2 bases, with 11 bases separating them. The germline V gene encodes CDR1 SNHLY and CDR2 FYNNEI. The CDR3 covers 14 residues.

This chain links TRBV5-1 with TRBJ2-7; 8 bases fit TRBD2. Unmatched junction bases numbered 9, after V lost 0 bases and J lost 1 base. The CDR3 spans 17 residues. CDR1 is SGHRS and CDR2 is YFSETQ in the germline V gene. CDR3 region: CASSLAPGTSGSYEQYF. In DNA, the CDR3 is TGCGCCAGCAGCTTGGCCCCCGGGACTAGTGGGTCCTACGAGCAGTACTTC.

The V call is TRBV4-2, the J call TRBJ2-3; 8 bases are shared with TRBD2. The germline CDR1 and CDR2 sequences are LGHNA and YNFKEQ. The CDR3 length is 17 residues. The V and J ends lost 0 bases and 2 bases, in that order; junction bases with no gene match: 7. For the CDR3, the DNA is TGTGCCAGCAGCCAAGATTATGGGCGGGGGGCCACAGATACGCAGTATTTT. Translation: CASSQDYGRGATDTQYF.

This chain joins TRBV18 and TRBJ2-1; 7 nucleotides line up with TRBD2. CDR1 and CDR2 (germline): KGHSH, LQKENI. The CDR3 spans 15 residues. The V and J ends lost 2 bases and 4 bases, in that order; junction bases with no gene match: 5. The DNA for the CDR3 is TGTGCCAGCTCACCAGGGCTAGCGGAGTACAATGAGCAGTTCTTC. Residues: CASSPGLAEYNEQFF.